The entry below describes one T cell receptor (beta chain). Repertoires were generated with immunoSEQ multiplex PCR, while TCRdb's copy carries only in-frame clones and drops some. The table has 110,000 to 150,000 clones, 80% to 85% seen once. This sample was taken from a study of blood T cell repertoires in COVID-19. Study in general: Samples came from the United States, Italy and Spain, spanning acute and convalescent COVID-19. T cells, B-cell-depleted T cells, or PBMCs provided the cDNA or gDNA that served as material.

Trimming pared 0 bases from V and 4 bases from J, leaving 12 bases between. This CDR3 has 15 amino acids. Germline loops: CDR1 MGHDK, CDR2 SYGVNS. V is TRBV25-1 and J is TRBJ2-5; D gene uncertain. Sequencing was done on a sample of peripheral blood. The source of this sequence is a human donor in a cohort sampled during active COVID-19. CDR3 sequence: CASSEYRFQGETQYF. DNA for the CDR3: TGTGCCAGCAGTGAATACAGGTTTCAAGGAGAGACCCAGTACTTC.